A selection of T cell receptor beta chains follows, all from one sample in a study of cytomegalovirus exposure and HLA in healthy donors. Using immunoSEQ multiplex PCR, the repertoire was profiled, and TCRdb retains in-frame clones only, with some absent. The sample has 200,000 or so clones; approximately 83% are singletons. Sequencing was performed on PBMCs. Receptors originate from a boy younger than 10 in good health and CMV-seronegative. Each CDR3 is given with its conserved first and last residue. Fields, in order: D gene, clone size, V gene, J gene, CDR3 DNA, CDR3 protein. The D gene is left open where the match is weak. Part of the rows lack a size; the others show once, few, many or a class for expanded clones.

>TRBD2|once|TRBV7-6|TRBJ2-1
TGTGCCAGCAGCAATAGCGGGACCTCCTACAATGAGCAGTTCTTC
CASSNSGTSYNEQFF
>TRBD1|.|TRBV19|TRBJ1-6
TGTGCCAGTAGTATAGGACAGGGGGCGAGTTCACCCCTCCACTTT
CASSIGQGASSPLHF
>.|once|TRBV12-5|TRBJ1-2
TGTGCTAGTGCCATACAGGGATCCGCTAACTATGGCTACACCTTC
CASAIQGSANYGYTF
>.|.|TRBV7-9|TRBJ2-7
TGTGCCAGCAGCCAGGGCCCCACTCCCTCCGAGCAGTACTTC
CASSQGPTPSEQYF
>TRBD2|.|TRBV27|TRBJ2-5
TGTGCCAGCAGAGTCGGGACTAGCGGACAAGAGACCCAGTACTTC
CASRVGTSGQETQYF
>.|.|TRBV5-1|TRBJ2-7
TGCGCCAGCAGCCGCCTAGACAGCCCAGGAGCCTACGAGCAGTACTTC
CASSRLDSPGAYEQYF
>.|.|TRBV9|TRBJ2-1
TGTGCCAGCTGCAGACTCGCTTTTGATGAGCAGTTCTTC
CASCRLAFDEQFF
>.|.|TRBV6-5|TRBJ2-2
TGTGCCAGCCGCAGGGGTGCGAACACCGGGGAGCTGTTTTTT
CASRRGANTGELFF
>TRBD1|.|TRBV27|TRBJ1-1
TGTGCCAGCAGTCCCTTCAACAGGGGGCGGGAGGACACTGAAGCTTTCTTT
CASSPFNRGREDTEAFF
>TRBD2|.|TRBV11-3|TRBJ2-2
TGTGCCAGCAGCTTACTAGCGGGAGAGGAAGCCGGGGAGCTGTTTTTT
CASSLLAGEEAGELFF
>TRBD1|.|TRBV5-1|TRBJ2-1
TGCGCCAGCAGCCTACAAGCGCAGGGGGCTAACGATGAGCAGTTCTTC
CASSLQAQGANDEQFF
>TRBD2|once|TRBV5-6|TRBJ2-3
TGTGCCAGCAGCTTGGCCGGGACTAGTCACACAGATACGCAGTATTTT
CASSLAGTSHTDTQYF
>.|few|TRBV4-1|TRBJ1-1
TGCGCCAGCAGCTCAACATATGGGGCCTTTAACACTGAAGCTTTCTTT
CASSSTYGAFNTEAFF
>.|.|TRBV30|TRBJ2-1
TGTGCCTGGAGTTTAGAGGGCAATGAGCAGTTCTTC
CAWSLEGNEQFF
>.|.|TRBV21-1|TRBJ1-2
TGTGCCAGCAGCAAAGAATCCAGGGTAGAATTTAACTATGGCTACACCTTC
CASSKESRVEFNYGYTF
>.|.|TRBV18|TRBJ1-2
TGTGCCAGCTCCGACAATAACTATGGCTACACCTTC
CASSDNNYGYTF
>.|.|TRBV18|TRBJ1-5
TGTGCCAGCTCACCGCTGTCGGATCAGCCCCAGCATTTT
CASSPLSDQPQHF
>TRBD1|.|TRBV6-4|TRBJ2-2
TGTGCCAGCAGTGACGGGGACAGCACCGGGGAGCTGTTTTTT
CASSDGDSTGELFF
>.|.|TRBV5-1|TRBJ1-3
TGCGCCAGGGGAAGATCGGGGGTGTCTGGAAACACCATATATTTT
CARGRSGVSGNTIYF
>TRBD1|.|TRBV15|TRBJ1-2
TGTGCCACCAGCCGAGGGGGGATCAGGGGGCTAAGGGGCTACACCTTC
CATSRGGIRGLRGYTF
>.|.|TRBV21-1|TRBJ2-7
TGTGCCAGCAGCAAGGCGACTAGCGGGAGGCTACCTTCCTACGAGCAGTACTTC
CASSKATSGRLPSYEQYF
>TRBD2|.|TRBV6-5|TRBJ2-5
TGTGCCAGCAGTGGCGGACTAGGGCGGGTCTGGGCCCAGTACTTC
CASSGGLGRVWAQYF
>TRBD2|.|TRBV4-1|TRBJ2-1
TGCGCCAGCAGCCAAGTAGCGGGGTCAGGGAGGGGTGAGCAGTTCTTC
CASSQVAGSGRGEQFF
>TRBD1|.|TRBV19|TRBJ1-2
TGTGCCAGTAGCCCGGGACAGTTTGGCTACACCTTC
CASSPGQFGYTF
>TRBD2|.|TRBV7-2|TRBJ2-2
TGTGCCAGCAGACCAGGGACTAGCGGGAACACCGGGGAGCTGTTTTTT
CASRPGTSGNTGELFF
>.|.|TRBV11-1|TRBJ2-5
TGTGCCAGCAGCGCCGCACCGACAGGAATCCTCCAAGAGACCCAGTACTTC
CASSAAPTGILQETQYF
>.|.|TRBV15|TRBJ2-1
TGTGCCACCAGCAGAGATTCTGCGGCGCCGGAGCAGTTCTTC
CATSRDSAAPEQFF
>.|.|TRBV7-2|TRBJ1-1
TGTGCCAGCAGCGGCCGGACAGTGAACACTGAAGCTTTCTTT
CASSGRTVNTEAFF
>.|few|TRBV19|TRBJ1-1
TGTGCCAGTAGTTCGGACACTGAAGCTTTCTTT
CASSSDTEAFF
>.|.|TRBV29-1|TRBJ2-3
TGCAGCGTTGGGCCGGGACTCAGCACAGATACGCAGTATTTT
CSVGPGLSTDTQYF
>TRBD1|.|TRBV27|TRBJ2-1
TGTGCCAGCAGTACCCCGGGACAGCTCAATGAGCAGTTCTTC
CASSTPGQLNEQFF
>TRBD1|once|TRBV6-5|TRBJ2-7
TGTGCCAGCAGTTATCCCGGGACAGGTGACGAGCAGTACTTC
CASSYPGTGDEQYF
>.|.|TRBV10-2|TRBJ2-5
TGCGCCAGCAGTGACGTCGGCGGGCTCCAAGAGACCCAGTACTTC
CASSDVGGLQETQYF
>.|.|TRBV5-6|TRBJ2-7
TGTGCCAGCAGCTTACAGCACGAGCAGTACTTC
CASSLQHEQYF
>TRBD1|.|TRBV18|TRBJ1-5
TGTGCCAGCTCACCGGGACAGGATCAGCCCCAGCATTTT
CASSPGQDQPQHF
>.|.|TRBV6-4|TRBJ1-2
TGTGCCAGCAGGGCGACATTCTCGGCCTATGGCTACACCTTC
CASRATFSAYGYTF
>.|.|TRBV20-1|TRBJ2-3
TGCAGTGCTATAGCGGCGGATACGCAGTATTTT
CSAIAADTQYF
>TRBD1|.|TRBV11-3|TRBJ1-5
TGTGCCTCTCGTATGGGACAGGGAATAGGAGGTTGCAATCAGCCCCAGCATTTT
CASRMGQGIGGCNQPQHF
>.|.|TRBV7-3|TRBJ2-3
TGTGCCAGCAGCCCCCTCCCCGGGAGTAAGACAGATACGCAGTATTTT
CASSPLPGSKTDTQYF
>TRBD1|.|TRBV11-2|TRBJ2-3
TGTGCCAGCAGCTTAGTCCAGGGGGCAGATACGCAGTATTTT
CASSLVQGADTQYF
>TRBD1|.|TRBV5-1|TRBJ1-5
TGCGCCAGCAGCTGGGGACAGGGGGCTAATCAGCCCCAGCATTTT
CASSWGQGANQPQHF
>TRBD1|.|TRBV25-1|TRBJ1-2
TGTGCCAGCAGTGGAGACAGGGGAGGAGATGGCTACACCTTC
CASSGDRGGDGYTF